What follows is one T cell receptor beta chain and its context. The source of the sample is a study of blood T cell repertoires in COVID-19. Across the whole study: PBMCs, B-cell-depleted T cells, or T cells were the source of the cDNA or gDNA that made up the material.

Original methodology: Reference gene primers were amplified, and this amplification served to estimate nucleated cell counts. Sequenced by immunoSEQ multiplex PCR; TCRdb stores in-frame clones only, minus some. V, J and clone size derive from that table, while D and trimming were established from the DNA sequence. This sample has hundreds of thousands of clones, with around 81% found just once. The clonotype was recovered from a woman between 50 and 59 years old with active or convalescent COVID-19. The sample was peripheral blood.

CDR3 protein: CASSLSGPFNEQFF. The CDR3 region has the DNA TGTGCCAGCAGCCTCAGCGGACCCTTCAATGAGCAGTTCTTC. V is TRBV5-6 and J is TRBJ2-1, with D possibly matching TRBD2 (5 bases). The CDR3 extends over 14 amino acids. Trimming took off 4 bases at V and 6 bases at J, with 14 bases between the two ends. Germline CDR1 SGHDT, CDR2 YYEEEE.